This T cell receptor (beta chain) was recorded in a study of T cell responses to AZD1222 COVID-19 vaccine. Study summary: Pooled samples include second doses given at about 4 or 12 weeks. Study conclusions and caveats: The donor cohort was predominantly white British with a female majority, and clonal diversity may have been underestimated.

Sequencing was performed with immunoSEQ multiplex PCR; in TCRdb, only in-frame clones are kept and a portion is missing. The sample carries roughly 93,000 clones, approximately 83% recorded once. Germline assignment: CDR1 LGHNA and CDR2 YNFKEQ. This CDR3 has 14 amino acids. V gave up 4 bases and J gave up 4 bases, with 14 bases separating them. A word on this clone: Antigen specificity is unknown.

The receptor's source is an adult in good health. The sequencing used peripheral blood, collected on day 0 of AZD1222 vaccination. The J gene is TRBJ2-7, the V gene TRBV4-2, with D perhaps TRBD2 (5 bases). CDR3 DNA sequence: TGTGCCAGCAGCCGCCCAGAGGGTCTTTACGAGCAGTACTTC. Translating it yields CASSRPEGLYEQYF.